The entry below gives a single T cell receptor beta chain sequence along with its context. The data derive from a study of control samples from healthy donors and cancer patients. The protocol was immunoSEQ multiplex PCR, while the TCRdb copy is restricted to in-frame clones and leaves out a portion. The data show some 71,000 clones, with more than 70% seen just once and around 5.1% held by the top ten. V lost 0 bases to trimming and J lost 7 bases, with 16 bases between them. Per the germline V gene, CDR1 is GTSNPN and CDR2 is SVGIG (reference sequence). CDR3 size: 16 residues. Sample: PBMCs. This chain uses TRBV30 with TRBJ1-6; perhaps TRBD1 as D (5 bases). This receptor was obtained from a man aged 60 to 69 with colorectal cancer. The CDR3 here is CAWSVPGTVGNSPLHF. The CDR3 DNA reads TGTGCCTGGAGTGTTCCAGGGACGGTAGGGAATTCACCCCTCCACTTT.